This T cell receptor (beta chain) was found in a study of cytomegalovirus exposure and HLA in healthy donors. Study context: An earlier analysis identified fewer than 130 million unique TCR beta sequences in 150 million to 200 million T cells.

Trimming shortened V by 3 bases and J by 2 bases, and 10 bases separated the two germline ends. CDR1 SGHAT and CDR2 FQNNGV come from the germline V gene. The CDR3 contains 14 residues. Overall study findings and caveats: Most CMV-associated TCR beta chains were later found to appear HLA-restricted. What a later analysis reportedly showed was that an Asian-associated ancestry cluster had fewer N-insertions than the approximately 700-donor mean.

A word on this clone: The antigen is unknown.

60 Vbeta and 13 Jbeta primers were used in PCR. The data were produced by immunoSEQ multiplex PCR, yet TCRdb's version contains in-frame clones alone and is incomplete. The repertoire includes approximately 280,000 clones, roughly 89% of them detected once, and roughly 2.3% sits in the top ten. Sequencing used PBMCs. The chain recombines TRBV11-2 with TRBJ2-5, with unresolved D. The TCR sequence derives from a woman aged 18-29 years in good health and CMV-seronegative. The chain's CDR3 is CASSLYNRQETQYF. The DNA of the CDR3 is TGTGCCAGCAGCTTGTATAACAGACAAGAGACCCAGTACTTC. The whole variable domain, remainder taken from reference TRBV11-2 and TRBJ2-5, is EAGVAQSPRYKIIEKRQSVAFWCNPISGHATLYWYQQILGQGPKLLIQFQNNGVVDDSQLPKDRFSAERLKGVDSTLKIQPAKLEDSAVYLCASSLYNRQETQYFGPGTRLLVL.